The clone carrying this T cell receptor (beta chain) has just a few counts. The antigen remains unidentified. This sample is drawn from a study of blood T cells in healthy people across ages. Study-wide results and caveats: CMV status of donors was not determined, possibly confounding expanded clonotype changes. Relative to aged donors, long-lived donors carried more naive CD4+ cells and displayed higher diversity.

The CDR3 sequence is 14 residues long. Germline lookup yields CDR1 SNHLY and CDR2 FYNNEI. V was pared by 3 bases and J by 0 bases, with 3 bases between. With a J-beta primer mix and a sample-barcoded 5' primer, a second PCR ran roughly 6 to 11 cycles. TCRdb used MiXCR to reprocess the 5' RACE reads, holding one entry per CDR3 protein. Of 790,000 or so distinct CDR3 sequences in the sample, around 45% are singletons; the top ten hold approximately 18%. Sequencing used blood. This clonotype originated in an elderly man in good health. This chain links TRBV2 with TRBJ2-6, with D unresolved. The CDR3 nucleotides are TGTGCCAGCAGTGAGGACTCTGGGGCCAACGTCCTGACTTTC. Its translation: CASSEDSGANVLTF.